Below are 9 T cell receptor beta chains sequenced from a single sample in a study of T-cell reconstitution after alpha-beta-depleted transplantation in children. The TCRbeta library was prepared with unique molecular identifiers. TCRdb ran MiXCR on the PCR reads and lists one entry per CDR3 protein. The table has hundreds of thousands of distinct CDR3 sequences, under 20% seen once. The source material was PBMCs, mostly from graft donor cells, sampled 360 days after TCRalphabeta/CD19-depleted stem cell transplant. These TCRs come from a male patient aged 2 to 9 who had a stem cell transplant for acute lymphoblastic leukemia, so the T cells may come from the graft donor.

V and J are TRBV7-9 and TRBJ2-3; D ambiguous. Germline CDR1 reads SEHNR; CDR2 reads FQNEAQ (reference sequence). The CDR3 runs 16 residues. The V and J ends lost 1 base and 4 bases respectively, with 15 bases between them. The CDR3 DNA sequence: TGTGCCAGCAGCTTAGAGGGAAGCTATCCTCCAGATACGCAGTATTTT. This codes for CASSLEGSYPPDTQYF.

V is TRBV7-2 and J is TRBJ2-4, with D possibly matching TRBD2 (5 bases). CDR1 and CDR2 from the germline V gene are SGHTA and FQGNSA. Trimming took off 1 base at V and 3 bases at J, with 10 bases between the two ends. The CDR3 has 15 amino acids. CDR3 protein: CASSLGGFDKNIQYF. Written as DNA, the CDR3 is TGTGCCAGCAGCTTAGGAGGGTTCGACAAAAACATTCAGTACTTC. The full variable domain, in which reference TRBV7-2 and TRBJ2-4 provide the parts outside the CDR3, is GAGVSQSPSNKVTEKGKDVELRCDPISGHTALYWYRQSLGQGLEFLIYFQGNSAPDKSGLPSDRFSAERTGGSVSTLTIQRTQQEDSAVYLCASSLGGFDKNIQYFGAGTRLSVL.

V and J are TRBV28 and TRBJ2-7; the D is unclear. V lost 3 bases and J lost 4, with 19 bases in between. CDR1 is MDHEN and CDR2 is SYDVKM in the germline V gene. The CDR3 has 16 residues. The CDR3 is CASSFQPYMVFYEQYF. The CDR3 DNA sequence: TGTGCCAGCAGTTTCCAACCGTATATGGTATTTTACGAGCAGTACTTC.

This clonotype came up a few times. The chain joins TRBV27 to TRBJ2-3; D is possibly TRBD1 (6 bases). V lost 2 bases and J 3 bases, leaving 12 bases between the germline ends. This CDR3 has 15 amino acids. The germline V gene has CDR1 MNHEY and CDR2 SMNVEV (reference sequence). The CDR3 nucleotides are TGTGCCAGCAGTTTAAGAGGGGGATGGACAGATACGCAGTATTTT. This sequence encodes CASSLRGGWTDTQYF.

This clonotype was counted between two and nine times. The chain has TRBV4-1 and TRBJ2-1, with D possibly TRBD2 on 6 matching bases. Trimming took off 3 bases at V and 4 bases at J, with 13 bases between the two ends. Per the germline V gene, CDR1 is MGHRA and CDR2 is YSYEKL. The CDR3 spans 15 residues. The CDR3 here is CASSQKRGGYNEQFF. As DNA, the CDR3 is TGCGCCAGCAGCCAGAAAAGGGGAGGTTACAATGAGCAGTTCTTC.

This clonotype was seen more than once but under ten times. The V gene is TRBV12-3 or TRBV12-4, the J gene TRBJ1-6; D gene unclear. The CDR3 length is 17 residues. With 7 bases removed from V and 0 bases from J, the gap between germline ends came to 16 bases. The CDR3 coding sequence is TGTGCCAGCACCCTTCGGGTGCGTAGCTCCTATAATTCACCCCTCCACTTT. Protein: CASTLRVRSSYNSPLHF.

This clonotype was detected a few times. The chain is built from TRBV7-9 and TRBJ2-7, with 9 bases fitting TRBD1. Trimming cost V 3 bases and J 7 bases; bases outside gene matches: 13. Germline CDR1 is SEHNR and CDR2 is FQNEAQ (reference sequence). The CDR3 runs to 16 residues. The CDR3 sequence is CASSFTGGEVPREQYF. CDR3 bases: TGTGCCAGCAGCTTTACAGGGGGCGAAGTTCCGAGGGAGCAGTACTTC.

This clonotype was detected a few times. The chain has TRBV19 and TRBJ1-2, with TRBD1 identical over 7 bases. V lost 5 bases, J lost 0 bases, and 9 bases stayed unmatched. Germline loops: CDR1 LNHDA, CDR2 SQIVND (reference sequence). This CDR3 region has 16 residues. The CDR3 coding sequence is TGTGCCAGTAGTTCGAGGACAGGAGTACCTAACTATGGCTACACCTTC. Translated: CASSSRTGVPNYGYTF.

Only a few counts were recorded for this clonotype. The V gene is TRBV6-1, the J gene TRBJ1-2, with D possibly matching TRBD1 (5 bases). The V end was cut by 6 bases, the J end by 7 bases, with 15 bases between. CDR3 size: 13 residues. Germline CDR1 reads MNHNS; CDR2 reads SASEGT. The DNA for the CDR3 is TGTGCCAGCAGGGTCGAGCAGGGACTTGGCTACACCTTC. Residues: CASRVEQGLGYTF.